This record covers a single T cell receptor beta chain. V was clipped by 4 bases and J by 5 bases; unmatched bases: 10. Germline V lookup: CDR1 SGHRS, CDR2 YFSETQ. The CDR3 totals 15 residues. Time point meaning: neoterminal ileum biopsy at postoperative endoscopy, about 6 months after surgery. The sample belongs to a study of T cell repertoires in ileal Crohn's disease. The protocol was immunoSEQ multiplex PCR, while the TCRdb copy is restricted to in-frame clones and leaves out a portion. This table holds approximately 2,200 clones, just over 85% found once. The specimen sequenced was ileal tissue. This clonotype originated in an adult with Crohn's disease. The V call is TRBV5-1, the J call TRBJ1-1, with 8 bases aligning to TRBD1. Written as DNA, the CDR3 is TGCGCCAGCAGCCCCGGACAGGGTCGTGAGACTGAAGCTTTCTTT. This codes for CASSPGQGRETEAFF.